This TCR beta chain comes out of a study of cytomegalovirus exposure and HLA in healthy donors. Here immunoSEQ multiplex PCR was the method, and the copy in TCRdb shows in-frame clones only, minus some. The data show 150,000 to 200,000 clones, approximately 80% seen once. V lost 8 bases to trimming and J lost 1 base; unmatched junction nucleotides: 7. Germline assignment: CDR1 SGHTA and CDR2 FQGNSA. CDR3 length equals 14 residues. The chain carries TRBV7-2 and TRBJ2-5, with 7 bases matching TRBD2. The receptor was isolated from a man aged 25 to 40 in good health and CMV-seropositive. Sequencing was carried out using PBMCs. The CDR3 loop reads CASSPGGGQETQYF. The CDR3 DNA reads as TGTGCCAGCTCCCCAGGCGGGGGCCAAGAGACCCAGTACTTC. The full variable domain, in which reference TRBV7-2 and TRBJ2-5 provide the parts outside the CDR3, is GAGVSQSPSNKVTEKGKDVELRCDPISGHTALYWYRQSLGQGLEFLIYFQGNSAPDKSGLPSDRFSAERTGGSVSTLTIQRTQQEDSAVYLCASSPGGGQETQYFGPGTRLLVL.